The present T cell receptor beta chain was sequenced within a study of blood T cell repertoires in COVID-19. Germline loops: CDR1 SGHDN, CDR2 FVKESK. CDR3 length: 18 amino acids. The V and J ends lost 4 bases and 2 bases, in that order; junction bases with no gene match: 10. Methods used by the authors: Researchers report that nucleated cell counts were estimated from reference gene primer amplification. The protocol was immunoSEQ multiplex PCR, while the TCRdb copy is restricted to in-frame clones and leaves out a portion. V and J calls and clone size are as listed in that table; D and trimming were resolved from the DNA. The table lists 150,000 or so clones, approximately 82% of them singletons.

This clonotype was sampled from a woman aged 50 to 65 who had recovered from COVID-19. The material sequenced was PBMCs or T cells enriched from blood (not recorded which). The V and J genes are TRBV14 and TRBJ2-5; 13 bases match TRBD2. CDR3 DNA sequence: TGTGCCAGCAGCCCCCTAAAACTAGCGGGAGGGAAACAAGAGACCCAGTACTTC. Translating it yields CASSPLKLAGGKQETQYF.